These 7 T cell receptor beta chains came from one sample sequenced in a study of T cell responses to AZD1222 COVID-19 vaccine. Repertoires were generated with immunoSEQ multiplex PCR, while TCRdb's copy carries only in-frame clones and drops some. The sample holds some 180,000 clones; around 92% are singletons and the top ten take approximately 1.4%. This specimen was peripheral blood, taken on day 0 of AZD1222 vaccination. The receptor set was obtained from an adult in good health.

CDR3 protein: CASTSTGTGDNEQFF. CDR3 in DNA: TGTGCCAGCACCAGTACCGGGACGGGGGACAATGAGCAGTTCTTC. The chain links TRBV6-5 to TRBJ2-1, with TRBD2 as a possible D gene (6 bases). Germline values: CDR1 MNHEY, CDR2 SVGAGI. Trimming left V 7 bases short and J 5 bases short, with 18 bases between. The CDR3 totals 15 residues.

J is TRBJ1-5 and V is TRBV2; D is uncertain. V was shortened by 4 bases and J by 1 base, with 8 bases between the two germline ends. The CDR3 sequence is 14 residues long. Germline-derived CDR1 and CDR2 are SNHLY and FYNNEI. CDR3 sequence reads: CASSGSRSNQPQHF. CDR3 nucleotides: TGTGCCAGCAGTGGATCAAGAAGCAATCAGCCCCAGCATTTT.

The V gene is TRBV13, the J gene TRBJ1-4, with 7 nucleotides matching TRBD1. This CDR3 contains 15 residues. The V and J ends lost 3 bases and 7 bases, in that order; junction bases with no gene match: 8. Germline loops: CDR1 PRHDT, CDR2 FYEKMQ (reference sequence). The CDR3: CASSFWRQGGEKLFF. For the CDR3, the DNA is TGTGCCAGCAGCTTTTGGCGACAGGGCGGTGAAAAACTGTTTTTT.

This clone occurred once. V is TRBV6-1 and J is TRBJ2-7, with 9 positions matching TRBD2. Per the germline V gene, CDR1 is MNHNS and CDR2 is SASEGT. CDR3 size: 14 residues. Germline trimming cut 2 bases from V and 5 bases from J; bases unmatched to any gene: 4. CDR3 amino acids: CASSESGRQDEQYF. The CDR3 DNA reads TGTGCCAGCAGTGAAAGCGGGAGGCAGGACGAGCAGTACTTC.

This chain links TRBV6-4 with TRBJ1-2; D is uncertain. The CDR3 is made up of 14 amino acids. V was pared by 2 bases and J by 4 bases, with 11 bases between. Germline V gene sequence: CDR1 MRHNA, CDR2 SNTAGT. The CDR3 DNA follows: TGTGCCAGCAGTGACAAAGGGTACGGCTATGGCTACACCTTC. Translating it yields CASSDKGYGYGYTF.

The chain has TRBV2 and TRBJ1-2; the D is unclear. Trimming removed 2 bases from V and 4 bases from J, with 8 bases in between. Germline V gene data show CDR1 as SNHLY and CDR2 as FYNNEI. The CDR3 contains 13 residues. The chain's CDR3 is CASSELGGYGYTF. The DNA of the CDR3 is TGTGCCAGCAGTGAACTGGGAGGCTATGGCTACACCTTC.

The CDR3 nucleotides read TGTGCCATCCTGGGACCCGGGAACTATGGCTACACCTTC. It encodes CAILGPGNYGYTF. The chain joins TRBV28 to TRBJ1-2; a weak D match, TRBD1 (5 bases). Germline CDR1 and CDR2: MDHEN and SYDVKM. CDR3 length: 13 residues. With 10 bases removed from V and 2 bases from J, the gap between germline ends came to 14 bases.